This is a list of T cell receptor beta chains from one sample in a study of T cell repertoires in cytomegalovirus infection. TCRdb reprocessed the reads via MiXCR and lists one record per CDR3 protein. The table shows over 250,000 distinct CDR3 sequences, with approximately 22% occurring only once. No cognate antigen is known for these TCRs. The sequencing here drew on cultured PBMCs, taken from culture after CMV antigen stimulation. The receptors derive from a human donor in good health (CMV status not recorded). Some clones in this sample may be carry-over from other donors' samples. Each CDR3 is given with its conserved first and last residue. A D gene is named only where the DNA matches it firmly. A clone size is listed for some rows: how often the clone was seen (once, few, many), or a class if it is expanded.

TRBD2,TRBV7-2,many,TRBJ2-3,CASSPSGRAQDTQYF,TGTGCCAGCAGCCCGAGCGGGAGGGCCCAAGATACGCAGTATTTT
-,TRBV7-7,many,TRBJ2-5,CASSLTYQETQYF,TGTGCCAGCAGCTTGACGTACCAAGAGACCCAGTACTTC
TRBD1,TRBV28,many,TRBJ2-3,CASSLHRRGQGWTDTQYF,TGTGCCAGCAGTTTACATCGCCGAGGACAGGGGTGGACAGATACGCAGTATTTT
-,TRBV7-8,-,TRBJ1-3,CASSLGSGSGNTIYF,TGTGCCAGCAGCTTAGGCTCTGGGAGTGGAAACACCATATATTTT
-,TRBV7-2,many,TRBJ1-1,CASSLETRRAFF,TGTGCCAGCAGCTTAGAGACCCGGCGGGCTTTCTTT
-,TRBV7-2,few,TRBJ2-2,CASTRSSPQGGDTGELFF,TGTGCCAGCACCCGAAGTAGCCCACAGGGGGGGGACACCGGGGAGCTGTTTTTT
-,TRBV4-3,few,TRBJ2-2,CASSRVAGMGTGELFF,TGCGCCAGCAGCCGAGTGGCGGGGATGGGTACCGGGGAGCTGTTTTTT
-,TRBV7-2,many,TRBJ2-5,CASSSFRAGETQYF,TGTGCCAGCAGCTCCTTCAGGGCGGGAGAGACCCAGTACTTC
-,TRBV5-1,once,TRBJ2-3,CASSLGSGADTQYF,TGCGCCAGCAGCTTAGGTTCGGGAGCAGATACGCAGTATTTT
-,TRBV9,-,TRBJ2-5,CASSASGSQETQYF,TGTGCCAGCAGCGCCTCCGGGAGTCAGGAGACCCAGTACTTC
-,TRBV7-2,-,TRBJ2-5,CASNPPQGQGETQYF,TGTGCCAGCAACCCCCCGCAGGGGCAAGGAGAGACCCAGTACTTC
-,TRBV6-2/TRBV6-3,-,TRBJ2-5,CAGGSVGAQETQYF,TGTGCCGGCGGGTCTGTGGGGGCGCAAGAGACCCAGTACTTC
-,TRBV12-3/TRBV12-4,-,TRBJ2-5,CASSLLGRGIQETQYF,TGTGCCAGCAGCCTTTTGGGAAGAGGGATCCAAGAGACCCAGTACTTC
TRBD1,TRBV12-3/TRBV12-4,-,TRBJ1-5,CASRGTEHSNQPQHF,TGTGCCAGCAGGGGGACAGAGCATAGCAATCAGCCCCAGCATTTT
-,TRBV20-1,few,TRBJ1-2,CSAASLVWNYGYTF,TGCAGTGCCGCCAGCCTAGTCTGGAACTATGGCTACACCTTC
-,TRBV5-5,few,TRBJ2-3,CASSLGASSDTDTQYF,TGTGCCAGCAGCTTGGGCGCTAGCTCGGACACAGATACGCAGTATTTT
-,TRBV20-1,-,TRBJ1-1,CSARTGTVRGAFF,TGCAGTGCTAGGACAGGAACCGTCCGGGGAGCTTTCTTT
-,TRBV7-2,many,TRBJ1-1,CASTPRRDNTEAFF,TGTGCCAGCACCCCACGCCGGGACAACACTGAAGCTTTCTTT
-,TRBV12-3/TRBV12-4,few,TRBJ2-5,CASSPVEGSETQYF,TGTGCCAGCAGTCCCGTTGAGGGAAGTGAGACCCAGTACTTC
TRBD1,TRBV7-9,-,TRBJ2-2,CASSSPGQGDTGELFF,TGTGCCAGCAGTTCTCCGGGACAGGGGGACACCGGGGAGCTGTTTTTT
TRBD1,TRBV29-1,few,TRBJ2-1,CSVEPRDSSYNEQFF,TGCAGCGTTGAGCCTAGGGACAGCTCCTACAATGAGCAGTTCTTC
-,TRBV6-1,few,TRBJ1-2,CASSEPKAANYGYTF,TGTGCCAGCAGTGAACCCAAGGCAGCAAACTATGGCTACACCTTC
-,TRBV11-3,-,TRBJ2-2,CASSPRPGETGELFF,TGTGCCAGCAGCCCCAGGCCGGGGGAGACCGGGGAGCTGTTTTTT
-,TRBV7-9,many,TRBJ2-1,CASSRRGVSYNEQFF,TGTGCCAGCAGCCGCAGGGGGGTCTCCTACAATGAGCAGTTCTTC
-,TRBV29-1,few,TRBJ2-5,CSVVSAGSETQYF,TGCAGCGTTGTCTCGGCAGGGTCAGAGACCCAGTACTTC
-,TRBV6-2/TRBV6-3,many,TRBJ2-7,CASSYYPSRLPISYEQYF,TGTGCCAGCAGTTACTATCCTAGCAGGCTTCCAATCTCCTACGAGCAGTACTTC
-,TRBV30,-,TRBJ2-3,CAWSQGPTDTQYF,TGTGCCTGGAGCCAGGGCCCCACAGATACGCAGTATTTT
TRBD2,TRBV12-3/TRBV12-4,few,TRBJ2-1,CASRDPGTSGYNEQFF,TGTGCCAGCAGAGATCCCGGGACTAGCGGTTACAATGAGCAGTTCTTC
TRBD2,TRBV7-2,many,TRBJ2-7,CASSLASGRTYEQYF,TGTGCCAGCAGCCTAGCCAGCGGGAGGACCTACGAGCAGTACTTC
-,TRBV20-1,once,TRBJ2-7,CSAGAKERGYEQYF,TGCAGTGCAGGGGCCAAGGAGCGTGGGTACGAGCAGTACTTC
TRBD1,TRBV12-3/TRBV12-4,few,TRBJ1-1,CASIQQGTPGTEAFF,TGTGCCAGCATTCAACAGGGGACCCCGGGCACTGAAGCTTTCTTT
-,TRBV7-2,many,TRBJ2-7,CASSPNRGRLKAVQYF,TGTGCCAGCAGCCCGAACCGAGGGAGGCTCAAAGCTGTGCAGTACTTC
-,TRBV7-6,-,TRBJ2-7,CASSLNGFYEQYF,TGTGCCAGCAGCTTAAACGGATTCTACGAGCAGTACTTC
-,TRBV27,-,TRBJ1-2,CASSSSLRANYGYTF,TGTGCCAGCAGTTCGTCTTTGCGAGCTAACTATGGCTACACCTTC
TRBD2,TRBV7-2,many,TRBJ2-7,CASSQRTSGIGEQYF,TGTGCCAGCAGCCAACGGACTAGCGGGATAGGCGAGCAGTACTTC
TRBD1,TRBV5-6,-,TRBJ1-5,CASSNGQGLGQPQHF,TGTGCCAGCAGCAACGGACAGGGACTGGGTCAGCCCCAGCATTTT
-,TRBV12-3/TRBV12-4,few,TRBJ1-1,CASRRGEPEAFF,TGTGCCAGCAGGAGGGGGGAGCCTGAAGCTTTCTTT
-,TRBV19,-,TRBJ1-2,CATKIPRGGGYTF,TGTGCCACCAAGATCCCGAGAGGGGGTGGCTACACCTTC
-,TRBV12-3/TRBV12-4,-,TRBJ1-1,CASSPQVGDEAFF,TGTGCCAGCAGTCCTCAGGTGGGGGATGAAGCTTTCTTT
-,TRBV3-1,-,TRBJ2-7,CASSQGRRGSYEGYF,TGTGCCAGCAGCCAGGGTCGGCGGGGATCCTACGAGGGATACTTC
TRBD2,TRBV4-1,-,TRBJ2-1,CASTHLGLAGPEQFF,TGCGCCAGCACCCATCTGGGACTAGCGGGTCCTGAGCAGTTCTTC
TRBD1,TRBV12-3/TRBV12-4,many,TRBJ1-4,CASSDGTEANEKLFF,TGTGCCAGCAGTGACGGGACAGAAGCTAATGAAAAACTGTTTTTT
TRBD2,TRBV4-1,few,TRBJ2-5,CASSFGLAPKETQYF,TGCGCCAGCAGCTTTGGACTAGCGCCTAAAGAGACCCAGTACTTC
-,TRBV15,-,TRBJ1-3,CATSNSGNTIYF,TGTGCCACAAGTAACTCTGGAAACACCATATATTTT
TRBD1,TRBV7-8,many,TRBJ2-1,CASSLVGRGRSSYNEQFF,TGTGCCAGCAGCTTAGTGGGCAGGGGGCGGAGCTCCTACAATGAGCAGTTCTTC
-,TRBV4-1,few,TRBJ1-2,CASSPGRSLNYGYTF,TGCGCCAGCAGCCCTGGACGGAGCTTGAACTATGGCTACACCTTC
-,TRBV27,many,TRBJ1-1,CASSRTENTEAFF,TGTGCCAGCAGTCGGACCGAGAACACTGAAGCTTTCTTT
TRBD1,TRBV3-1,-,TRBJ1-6,CASSQQTGGARNSPLHF,TGTGCCAGCAGCCAACAAACAGGGGGCGCAAGGAATTCACCCCTCCACTTT
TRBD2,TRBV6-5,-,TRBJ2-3,CASSYRASGSTDTQYF,TGTGCCAGCAGTTACAGGGCTAGCGGGAGTACAGATACGCAGTATTTT
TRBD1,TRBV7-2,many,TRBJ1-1,CASSIDREGTEAFF,TGTGCCAGCAGCATTGACAGGGAGGGCACTGAAGCTTTCTTT
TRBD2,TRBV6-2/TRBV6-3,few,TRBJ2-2,CASSYRREFSGELFF,TGTGCCAGCAGTTACCGGCGGGAGTTTTCCGGGGAGCTGTTTTTT